These 18 T cell receptor beta chains share one sample of origin, sequenced in a study of blood T cell repertoires in COVID-19 (dated by TCRdb to between 2020 and 2021). Library preparation was by the immunoSEQ multiplex PCR assay. Imported from immuneACCESS, the table was reduced by TCRdb to in-frame sequences with V and J called. These copies leave out some clones; in studies compared against another copy, an unresolved V gene accounts for under half, and the cause of the remainder is not known. The sample includes about 89,000 clones, with 70% to 80% observed a single time. Together, the top ten hold 40% to 60% of the sample. The sequencing input was peripheral blood. The receptors were sampled from a human donor in a cohort sampled during active COVID-19.

The chain carries TRBV18 and TRBJ1-1, with D unresolved. From germline, CDR1 is KGHSH and CDR2 LQKENI. V was cut by 3 bases and J by 1 base, with 6 bases left in between. The CDR3 has 13 residues. For the CDR3, the DNA is TGTGCCAGCTCACCTGGGAGGAACACTGAAGCTTTCTTT. This encodes CASSPGRNTEAFF.

The chain is built from TRBV6-5 and TRBJ2-2; 8 bases are a match to TRBD1. Germline CDR1 and CDR2: MNHEY and SVGAGI. With 2 bases clipped from V and 4 bases from J, the junction kept 3 bases outside the gene matches. This CDR3 has 15 residues. CDR3 DNA sequence: TGTGCCAGCAGTTACCAGGGGGCTATCACCGGGGAGCTGTTTTTT. Translated, it gives CASSYQGAITGELFF.

The rearrangement links TRBV5-6 to TRBJ2-5; D might be TRBD1 (6 bases). Trimming removed 1 base from V and 2 bases from J, with 12 bases in between. Germline loops: CDR1 SGHDT, CDR2 YYEEEE. The CDR3 contains 15 residues. The CDR3 spells CASSLTGSSQETQYF. In nucleotides, the CDR3 is TGTGCCAGCAGCTTGACAGGGAGTTCACAAGAGACCCAGTACTTC.

The chain has TRBV28 and TRBJ1-1; D might be TRBD1 (5 bases). Trimming removed 7 bases at V and 1 base at J, with 10 bases between. This CDR3 spans 13 amino acids. Germline V gives CDR1 MDHEN, CDR2 SYDVKM. The DNA for the CDR3 is TGTGCCAGCAAATCCAGGGCGAACACTGAAGCTTTCTTT. Its translation is CASKSRANTEAFF.

The genes are TRBV5-1 and TRBJ2-7, with 7 bases lining up with TRBD1. The CDR3 has 15 amino acids. CDR1 SGHRS and CDR2 YFSETQ come from the germline V gene. Trimming took 1 base from V and 3 from J; bases not matched to a gene: 7. In nucleotides, the CDR3 is TGCGCCAGCAGCTTGCTCGTCCAGGGGGACTACGAGCAGTACTTC. Protein: CASSLLVQGDYEQYF.

The genes are TRBV6-6 and TRBJ1-3; tentatively, D is TRBD1 (5 bases). Trimming took 6 bases from V and 5 from J, leaving 11 bases between them. Germline CDR1 MNHNY, CDR2 SVGAGI (reference sequence). The CDR3 spans 13 residues. The CDR3 sequence is CASSHEDRNTIYF. The CDR3 region has the DNA TGTGCCAGCAGCCACGAGGACAGAAACACCATATATTTT.

This chain uses TRBV10-3 with TRBJ1-1; 8 positions agree with TRBD1. With V trimmed by 6 bases and J by 1 base, 4 bases remained unmatched. The germline gives CDR1 ENHRY, CDR2 SYGVKD. CDR3 length: 14 residues. The CDR3 bases are TGTGCCATCAGGGGGCAGGGGGCGAACACTGAAGCTTTCTTT. Encoded protein: CAIRGQGANTEAFF.

This rearrangement joins TRBV11-2 to TRBJ2-5; D is uncertain. V was cut by 1 base and J by 4 bases, with 4 bases left in between. Germline CDR1 is SGHAT and CDR2 is FQNNGV. This CDR3 has 12 amino acids. In nucleotides, the CDR3 is TGTGCCAGCAGCTTAGGGAGAGAGACCCAGTACTTC. Translation: CASSLGRETQYF.

The chain employs TRBV19 and TRBJ2-6; 10 bases map to TRBD1. The length of the CDR3 is 18 residues. CDR1 and CDR2 from the germline V gene are LNHDA and SQIVND (reference sequence). With 5 bases clipped from V and 2 bases from J, the junction kept 9 bases outside the gene matches. CDR3 coding DNA: TGTGCCAGTAGTGTCAGGACAGGGGGTACTACTGGGGCCAACGTCCTGACTTTC. This sequence encodes CASSVRTGGTTGANVLTF. The whole variable domain, filled in from reference TRBV19 and TRBJ2-6, reads DGGITQSPKYLFRKEGQNVTLSCEQNLNHDAMYWYRQDPGQGLRLIYYSQIVNDFQKGDIAEGYSVSREKKESFPLTVTSAQKNPTAFYLCASSVRTGGTTGANVLTFGAGSRLTVL.

V is TRBV4-2 and J is TRBJ1-1; tentative D call: TRBD1 (6 bases). The germline CDR1 and CDR2 sequences are LGHNA and YNFKEQ. The CDR3 spans 15 residues. The V and J ends lost 4 bases and 6 bases respectively, with 18 bases between them. The CDR3 nucleotides read TGTGCCAGCAGCCCCTCTGTCCTGGGGGCCGCTGAAGCTTTCTTT. Encoded protein: CASSPSVLGAAEAFF.

The rearrangement uses TRBV27 and TRBJ1-6; a weak D match, TRBD1 (6 bases). Trimming shortened V by 2 bases and J by 0 bases, and 14 bases separated the two germline ends. Germline values: CDR1 MNHEY, CDR2 SMNVEV (reference sequence). This CDR3 spans 18 amino acids. CDR3 region: CASSLGGMGSSYNSPLHF. CDR3 DNA sequence: TGTGCCAGCAGTTTAGGGGGCATGGGGAGCTCCTATAATTCACCCCTCCACTTT.

V is TRBV9 and J is TRBJ2-2; the match to TRBD2 covers 10 bases. V was clipped by 0 bases and J by 6 bases; unmatched bases: 5. This CDR3 has 16 residues. Germline CDR1 SGDLS, CDR2 YYNGEE. The CDR3 here is CASSVASTSGSGELFF. The CDR3 nucleotides read TGTGCCAGCAGCGTAGCTTCGACTAGCGGGTCCGGGGAGCTGTTTTTT. The full variable domain, its missing parts supplied by reference TRBV9 and TRBJ2-2, is DSGVTQTPKHLITATGQRVTLRCSPRSGDLSVYWYQQSLDQGLQFLIQYYNGEERAKGNILERFSAQQFPDLHSELNLSSLELGDSALYFCASSVASTSGSGELFFGEGSRLTVL.

This chain links TRBV18 with TRBJ2-1; TRBD2 agrees at 10 bases. The CDR3 is 16 amino acids. The germline gives CDR1 KGHSH, CDR2 LQKENI. J was trimmed by 7 bases and V by 4 bases; bases with no gene match: 10. Here the CDR3 reads CASSRSSGRLQNEQFF. The CDR3 coding sequence is TGTGCCAGCTCACGATCTAGCGGGAGACTCCAGAATGAGCAGTTCTTC.

This clone was found once. The chain has TRBV4-1 and TRBJ1-3; D remains unclear. The CDR3 is 16 residues long. V was shortened by 0 bases and J by 0 bases, with 9 bases between the two germline ends. Germline V gene data show CDR1 as MGHRA and CDR2 as YSYEKL. This CDR3 is CASSQDPGSSGNTIYF. CDR3 sequence (DNA): TGCGCCAGCAGCCAAGACCCAGGAAGCTCTGGAAACACCATATATTTT.

The chain couples TRBV7-2 to TRBJ2-1; 9 nucleotides match TRBD2. The CDR3 is 15 amino acids. The germline CDR1 and CDR2 sequences are SGHTA and FQGNSA. V was pared by 3 bases and J by 0 bases, with 0 bases of the junction left unmatched. The CDR3 coding sequence is TGTGCCAGCAGCTTTAGCGGGAGCTCCTACAATGAGCAGTTCTTC. Translated: CASSFSGSSYNEQFF.

V is TRBV29-1 and J is TRBJ1-2; D remains unclear. The germline gives CDR1 SQVTM, CDR2 ANQGSEA. V was clipped by 0 bases and J by 6 bases, with 17 bases between them. This CDR3 comprises 15 residues. The CDR3 is CSVEDLRRERDGYTF. The CDR3, as DNA: TGCAGCGTTGAAGATCTTAGGAGGGAGCGGGATGGCTACACCTTC.

This clone was recorded a few times. This chain joins TRBV19 and TRBJ1-5; tentative D call: TRBD1 (5 bases). Germline V CDR1 and CDR2: LNHDA, SQIVND (reference sequence). Trimming took 3 bases from V and 9 from J, leaving 12 bases between them. This CDR3 is built from 13 residues. The CDR3 DNA reads TGTGCCAGTAGTATCCGACAGAACGGGCCCCAGCATTTT. Its translation is CASSIRQNGPQHF.

The chain uses TRBV28 and TRBJ1-6; perhaps TRBD1 as D (5 bases). The CDR3 runs 14 residues. Trimming took off 6 bases at V and 3 bases at J, with 9 bases between the two ends. CDR1 and CDR2 (germline): MDHEN, SYDVKM. CDR3: CASSPDSYNSPLHF. In nucleotides, the CDR3 is TGTGCCAGCAGCCCAGACAGCTATAATTCACCCCTCCACTTT.